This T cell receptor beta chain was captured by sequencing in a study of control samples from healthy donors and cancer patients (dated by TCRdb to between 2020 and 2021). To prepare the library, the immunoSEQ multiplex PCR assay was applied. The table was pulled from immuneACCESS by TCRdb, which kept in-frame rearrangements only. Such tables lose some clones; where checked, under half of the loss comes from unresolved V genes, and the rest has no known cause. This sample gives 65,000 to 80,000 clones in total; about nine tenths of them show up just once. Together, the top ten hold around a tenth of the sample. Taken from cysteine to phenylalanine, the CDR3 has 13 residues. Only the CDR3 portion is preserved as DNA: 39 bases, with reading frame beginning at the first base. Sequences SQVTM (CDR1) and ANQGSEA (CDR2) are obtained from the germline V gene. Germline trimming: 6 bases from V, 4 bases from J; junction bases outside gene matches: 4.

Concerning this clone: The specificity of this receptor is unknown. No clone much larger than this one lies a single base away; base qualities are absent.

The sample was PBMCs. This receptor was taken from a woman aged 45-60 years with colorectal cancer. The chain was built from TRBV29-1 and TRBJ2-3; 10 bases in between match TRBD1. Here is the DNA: TGCAGCGTGCGCGGACAGGGGGCAGATACGCAGTATTTT. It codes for CSVRGQGADTQYF.